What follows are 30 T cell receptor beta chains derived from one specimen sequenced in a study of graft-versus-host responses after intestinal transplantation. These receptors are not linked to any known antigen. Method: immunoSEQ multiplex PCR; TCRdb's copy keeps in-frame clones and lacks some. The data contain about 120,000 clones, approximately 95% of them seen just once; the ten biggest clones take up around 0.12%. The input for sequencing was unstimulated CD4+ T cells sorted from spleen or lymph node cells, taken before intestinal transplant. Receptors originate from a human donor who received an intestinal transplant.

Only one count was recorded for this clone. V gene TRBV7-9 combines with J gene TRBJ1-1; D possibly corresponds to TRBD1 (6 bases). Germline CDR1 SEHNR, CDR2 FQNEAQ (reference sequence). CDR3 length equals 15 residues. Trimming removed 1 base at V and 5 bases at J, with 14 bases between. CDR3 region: CASSLGAGARTEAFF. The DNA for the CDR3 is TGTGCCAGCAGCTTAGGGGCGGGGGCGAGGACTGAAGCTTTCTTT.

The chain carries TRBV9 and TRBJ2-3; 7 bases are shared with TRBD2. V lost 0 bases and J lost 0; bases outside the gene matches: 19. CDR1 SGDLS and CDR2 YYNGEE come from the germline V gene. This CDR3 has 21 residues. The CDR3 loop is CASSVGVSRREPRPSTDTQYF. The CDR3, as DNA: TGTGCCAGCAGCGTAGGAGTTTCACGGCGGGAGCCCAGACCTAGCACAGATACGCAGTATTTT.

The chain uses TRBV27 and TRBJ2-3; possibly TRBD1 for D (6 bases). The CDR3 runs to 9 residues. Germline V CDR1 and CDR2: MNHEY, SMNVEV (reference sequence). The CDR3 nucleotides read TGTCCCGGGACACGAAATCGGTATTTT. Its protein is CPGTRNRYF.

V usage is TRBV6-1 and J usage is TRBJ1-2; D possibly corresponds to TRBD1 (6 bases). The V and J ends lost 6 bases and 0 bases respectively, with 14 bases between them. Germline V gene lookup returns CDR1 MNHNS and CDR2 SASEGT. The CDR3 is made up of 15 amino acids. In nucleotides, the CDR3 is TGTGCCAGCAGGGTGACAGGCACAACTAACTATGGCTACACCTTC. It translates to CASRVTGTTNYGYTF.

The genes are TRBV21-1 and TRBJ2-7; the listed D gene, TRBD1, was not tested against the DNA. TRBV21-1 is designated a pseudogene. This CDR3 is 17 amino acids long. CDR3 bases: TGTGCCAGCAGCCCCCACAAAGAGACAGGGGGGAGCTACGAGCAGTACTTC. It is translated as CASSPHKETGGSYEQYF.

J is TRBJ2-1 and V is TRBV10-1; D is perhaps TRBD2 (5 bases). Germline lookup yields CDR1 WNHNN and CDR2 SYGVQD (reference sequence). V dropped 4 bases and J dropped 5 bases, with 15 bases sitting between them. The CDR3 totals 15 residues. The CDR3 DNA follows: TGCGCCAGCAGTGTTGGGAGCCCCGGGGACAATGAGCAGTTCTTC. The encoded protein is CASSVGSPGDNEQFF.

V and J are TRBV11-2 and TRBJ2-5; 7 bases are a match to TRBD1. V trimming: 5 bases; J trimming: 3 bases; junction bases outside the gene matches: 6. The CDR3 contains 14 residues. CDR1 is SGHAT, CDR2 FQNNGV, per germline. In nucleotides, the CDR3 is TGTGCCAGCAGCCTTCAACAGGGGAAAGAGACCCAGTACTTC. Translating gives CASSLQQGKETQYF.

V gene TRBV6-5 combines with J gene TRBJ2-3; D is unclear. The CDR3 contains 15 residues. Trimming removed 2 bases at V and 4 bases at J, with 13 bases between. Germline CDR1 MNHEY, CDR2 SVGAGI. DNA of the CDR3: TGTGCCAGCAGTTACCTTGACCGTGCCGCAGATACGCAGTATTTT. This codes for CASSYLDRAADTQYF.

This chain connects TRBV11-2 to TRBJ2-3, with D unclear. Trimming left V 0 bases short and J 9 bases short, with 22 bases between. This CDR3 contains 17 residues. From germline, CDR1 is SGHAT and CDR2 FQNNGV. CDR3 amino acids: CASSLEPAGEILGTQYF. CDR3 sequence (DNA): TGTGCCAGCAGCTTAGAACCTGCAGGTGAGATCCTCGGCACGCAGTATTTT.

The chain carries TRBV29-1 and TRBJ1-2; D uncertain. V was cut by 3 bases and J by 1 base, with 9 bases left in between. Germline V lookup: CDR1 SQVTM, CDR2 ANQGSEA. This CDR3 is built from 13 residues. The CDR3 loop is CSVDLTNNYGYTF. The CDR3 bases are TGCAGCGTTGACCTGACAAATAACTATGGCTACACCTTC.

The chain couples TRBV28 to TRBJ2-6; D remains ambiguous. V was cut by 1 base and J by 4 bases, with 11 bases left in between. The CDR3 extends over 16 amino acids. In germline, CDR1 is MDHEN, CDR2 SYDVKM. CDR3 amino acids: CASSLFPESGANVLTF. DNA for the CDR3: TGTGCCAGCAGTTTATTTCCAGAATCCGGGGCCAACGTCCTGACTTTC.

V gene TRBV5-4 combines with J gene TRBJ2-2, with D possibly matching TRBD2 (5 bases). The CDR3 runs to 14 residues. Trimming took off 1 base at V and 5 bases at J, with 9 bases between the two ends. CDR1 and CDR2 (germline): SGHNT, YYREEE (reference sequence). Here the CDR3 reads CASSLRTPTGELFF. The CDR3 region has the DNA TGTGCCAGCAGCTTGCGGACTCCGACCGGGGAGCTGTTTTTT.

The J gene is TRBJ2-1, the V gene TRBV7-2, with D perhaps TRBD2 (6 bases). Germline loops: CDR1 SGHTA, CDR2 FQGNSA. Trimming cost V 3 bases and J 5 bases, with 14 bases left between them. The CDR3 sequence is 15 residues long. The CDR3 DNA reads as TGTGCCAGCAGCTTCCGCGGGAATCGGAACAATGAGCAGTTCTTC. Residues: CASSFRGNRNNEQFF.

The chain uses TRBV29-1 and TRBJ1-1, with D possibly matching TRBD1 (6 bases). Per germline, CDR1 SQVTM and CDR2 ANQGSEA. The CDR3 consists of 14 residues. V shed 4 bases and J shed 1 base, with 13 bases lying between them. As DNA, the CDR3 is TGCAGCGTTGTAACGGACAGATCGAACACTGAAGCTTTCTTT. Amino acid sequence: CSVVTDRSNTEAFF. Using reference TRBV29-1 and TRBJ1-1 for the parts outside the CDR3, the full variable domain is SAVISQKPSRDICQRGTSLTIQCQVDSQVTMMFWYRQQPGQSLTLIATANQGSEATYESGFVIDKFPISRPNLTFSTLTVSNMSPEDSSIYLCSVVTDRSNTEAFFGQGTRLTVV.

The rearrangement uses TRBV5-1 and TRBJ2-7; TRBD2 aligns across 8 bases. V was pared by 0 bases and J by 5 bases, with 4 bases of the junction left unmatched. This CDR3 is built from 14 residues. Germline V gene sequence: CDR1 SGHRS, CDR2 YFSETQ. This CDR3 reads CASSLVGTRNEQYF. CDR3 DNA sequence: TGCGCCAGCAGCTTGGTAGGGACTAGGAACGAGCAGTACTTC.

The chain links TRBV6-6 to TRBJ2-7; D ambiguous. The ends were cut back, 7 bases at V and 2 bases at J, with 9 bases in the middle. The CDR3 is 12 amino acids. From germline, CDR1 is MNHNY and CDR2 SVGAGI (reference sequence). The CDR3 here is CASKERTYEQYF. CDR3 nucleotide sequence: TGTGCCAGCAAGGAGAGAACCTACGAGCAGTACTTC.

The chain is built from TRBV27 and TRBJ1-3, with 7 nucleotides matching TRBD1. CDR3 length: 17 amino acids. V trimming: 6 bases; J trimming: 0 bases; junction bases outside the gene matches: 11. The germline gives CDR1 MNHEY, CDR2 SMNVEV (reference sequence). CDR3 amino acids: CASSEGAKGYSGNTIYF. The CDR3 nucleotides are TGTGCCAGCAGCGAGGGGGCAAAGGGCTACTCTGGAAACACCATATATTTT.

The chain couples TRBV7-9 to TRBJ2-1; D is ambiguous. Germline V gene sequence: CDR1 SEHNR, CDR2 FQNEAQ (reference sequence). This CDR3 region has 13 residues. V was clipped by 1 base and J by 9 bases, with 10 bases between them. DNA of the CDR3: TGTGCCAGCAGCTTAGAAGAGGTGACTGAGCAGTTCTTC. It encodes CASSLEEVTEQFF.

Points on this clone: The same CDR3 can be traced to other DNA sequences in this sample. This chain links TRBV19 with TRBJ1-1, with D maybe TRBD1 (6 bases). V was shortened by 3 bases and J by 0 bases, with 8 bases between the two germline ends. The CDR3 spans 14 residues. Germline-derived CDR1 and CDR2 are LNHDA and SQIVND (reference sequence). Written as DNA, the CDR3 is TGTGCCAGTAGTATTCCAGGGGTGAACACTGAAGCTTTCTTT. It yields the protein CASSIPGVNTEAFF.

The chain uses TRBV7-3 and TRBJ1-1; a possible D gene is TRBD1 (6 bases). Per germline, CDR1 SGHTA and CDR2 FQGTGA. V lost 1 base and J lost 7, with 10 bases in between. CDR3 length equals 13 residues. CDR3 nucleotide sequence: TGTGCCAGCAGCTTAAACGGACAGAGTGAAGCTTTCTTT. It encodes CASSLNGQSEAFF.

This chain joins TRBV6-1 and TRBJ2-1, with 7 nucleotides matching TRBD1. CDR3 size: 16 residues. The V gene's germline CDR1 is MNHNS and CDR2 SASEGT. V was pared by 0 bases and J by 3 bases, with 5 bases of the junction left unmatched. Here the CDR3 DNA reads TGTGCCAGCAGTGAAGCGCTGAGACAGGGCTACAATGAGCAGTTCTTC. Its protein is CASSEALRQGYNEQFF.

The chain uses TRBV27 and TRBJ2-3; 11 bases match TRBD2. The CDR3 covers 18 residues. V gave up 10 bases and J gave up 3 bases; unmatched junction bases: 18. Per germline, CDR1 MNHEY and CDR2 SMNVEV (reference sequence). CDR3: CANSYAGGLAGGTDTQYF. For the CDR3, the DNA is TGTGCCAACTCGTATGCCGGAGGCCTAGCGGGAGGTACAGATACGCAGTATTTT.

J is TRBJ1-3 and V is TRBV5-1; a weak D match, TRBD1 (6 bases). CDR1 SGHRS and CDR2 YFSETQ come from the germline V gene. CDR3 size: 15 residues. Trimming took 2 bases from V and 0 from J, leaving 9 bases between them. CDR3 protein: CASSLGQTSGNTIYF. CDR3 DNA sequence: TGCGCCAGCAGCTTAGGACAGACCTCTGGAAACACCATATATTTT. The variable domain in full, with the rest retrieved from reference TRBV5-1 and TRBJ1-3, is KAGVTQTPRYLIKTRGQQVTLSCSPISGHRSVSWYQQTPGQGLQFLFEYFSETQRNKGNFPGRFSGRQFSNSRSEMNVSTLELGDSALYLCASSLGQTSGNTIYFGEGSWLTVV.

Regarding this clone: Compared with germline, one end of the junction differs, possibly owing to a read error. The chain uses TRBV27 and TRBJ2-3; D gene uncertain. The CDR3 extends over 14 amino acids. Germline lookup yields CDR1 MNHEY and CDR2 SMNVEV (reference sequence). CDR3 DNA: TGCGCCAGCAGATCGCGTGCCAGAGCGGATACGCAGTATTTT. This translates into CASRSRARADTQYF.

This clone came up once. The CDR3 loop reads CASTRGETAFF. CDR3 coding DNA: TGTGCCAGCACCCGGGGGGAGACGGCTTTCTTT. The chain combines TRBV6-5 with TRBJ1-1; D might be TRBD1 (5 bases). V lost 7 bases to trimming and J lost 11 bases, with 14 bases between them. Per the germline V gene, CDR1 is MNHEY and CDR2 is SVGAGI. The CDR3 totals 11 residues.

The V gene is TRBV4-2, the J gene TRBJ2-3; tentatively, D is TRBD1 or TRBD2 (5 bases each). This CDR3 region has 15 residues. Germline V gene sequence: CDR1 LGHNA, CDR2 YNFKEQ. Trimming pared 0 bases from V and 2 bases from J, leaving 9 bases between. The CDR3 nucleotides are TGTGCCAGCAGCCAAGATGTGGGGACCACAGATACGCAGTATTTT. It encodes CASSQDVGTTDTQYF.

The CDR3 DNA reads TGTGCCAGCTCCTTCCTCAGGGGGTTATGGAACACTGAAGCTTTCTTT. Residues: CASSFLRGLWNTEAFF. The chain recombines TRBV19 with TRBJ1-1, with 7 bases fitting TRBD1. V gave up 9 bases and J gave up 1 base; unmatched junction bases: 14. Germline V CDR1 and CDR2: LNHDA, SQIVND (reference sequence). CDR3 length: 16 amino acids.

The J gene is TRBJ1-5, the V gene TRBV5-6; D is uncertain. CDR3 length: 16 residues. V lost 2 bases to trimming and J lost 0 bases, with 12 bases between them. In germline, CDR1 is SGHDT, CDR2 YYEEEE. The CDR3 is CASSLGIGYSNQPQHF. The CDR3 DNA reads TGTGCCAGCAGCTTAGGGATAGGGTATAGCAATCAGCCCCAGCATTTT.

CDR3 bases: TGTGCCAGCAGCTTAGGGGGAAGCCCCACAGAGACCCAGTACTTC. Translating it yields CASSLGGSPTETQYF. The V gene is TRBV7-9, the J gene TRBJ2-5, with no clear D. The CDR3 runs 15 residues. Between the trimmed V and J ends, which lost 1 base and 4 bases, there was a span of 13 bases. Germline CDR1 reads SEHNR; CDR2 reads FQNEAQ (reference sequence).

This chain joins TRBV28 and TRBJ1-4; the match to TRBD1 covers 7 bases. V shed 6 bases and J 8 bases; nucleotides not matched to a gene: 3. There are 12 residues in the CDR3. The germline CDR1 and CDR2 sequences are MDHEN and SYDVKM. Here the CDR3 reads CASRLTGEKLFF. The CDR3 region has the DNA TGTGCCAGCAGGTTGACAGGGGAAAAACTGTTTTTT.